Following are 9 T cell receptor beta chains from one sample sequenced in a study of blood T cell repertoires in COVID-19. Here immunoSEQ multiplex PCR was the method, and the copy in TCRdb shows in-frame clones only, minus some. The data contain approximately 240,000 clones, 75% to 90% of them seen just once; the ten biggest clones take up about 6%. Specimen: PBMCs or T cells enriched from blood (not recorded which). The receptor set was obtained from a woman in her 30s with acute COVID-19.

This chain joins TRBV28 and TRBJ1-5; possibly TRBD1 for D (5 bases). V was cut by 4 bases and J by 0 bases, with 16 bases left in between. This CDR3 spans 17 amino acids. Germline CDR1 and CDR2: MDHEN and SYDVKM. For the CDR3, the DNA is TGTGCCAGCAGTTGGATTCCGACAGAGTATAGCAATCAGCCCCAGCATTTT. This encodes CASSWIPTEYSNQPQHF.

This clone was recorded only once. V gene TRBV28 combines with J gene TRBJ1-6; TRBD1 is a possible D gene (6 bases). The length of the CDR3 is 15 residues. Deletions cut 7 bases from V and 5 bases from J, with 15 bases between. The V gene's germline CDR1 is MDHEN and CDR2 SYDVKM. DNA of the CDR3: TGTGCCAGCATGATCGCGGCAGGGGATAATTCACCCCTCCACTTT. It encodes CASMIAAGDNSPLHF.

The chain employs TRBV5-4 and TRBJ2-4; 16 positions agree with TRBD2. This CDR3 contains 16 residues. The trim removed 3 bases at V and 6 bases at J, leaving 3 bases unmatched. The germline gives CDR1 SGHNT, CDR2 YYREEE (reference sequence). The CDR3 DNA reads TGTGCCAGCAGCTCCGGGACTAGCGGGAGGGGAAACATTCAGTACTTC. It is translated as CASSSGTSGRGNIQYF.

As DNA, the CDR3 is TGTGCCAGCAGGTGGGACTCCACCGGGGAGCTGTTTTTT. Encoded protein: CASRWDSTGELFF. The V and J genes are TRBV11-1 and TRBJ2-2; D is possibly TRBD2 (6 bases). Germline CDR1 is SGHAT and CDR2 is FQDESV (reference sequence). V dropped 6 bases and J dropped 4 bases, with 9 bases sitting between them. This CDR3 contains 13 residues.

The chain uses TRBV5-1 and TRBJ2-1; TRBD1 matches at 10 bases. CDR3 length: 15 amino acids. Germline-derived CDR1 and CDR2 are SGHRS and YFSETQ. V lost 4 bases, J lost 6 bases, and 7 bases stayed unmatched. CDR3 region: CASSVGQGTFNEQFF. CDR3 nucleotide sequence: TGCGCCAGCAGCGTGGGACAGGGGACTTTCAATGAGCAGTTCTTC.

V usage is TRBV18 and J usage is TRBJ2-5; 9 nucleotides align to TRBD1. This CDR3 spans 17 amino acids. The trim removed 5 bases at V and 5 bases at J, leaving 15 bases unmatched. The germline V gene encodes CDR1 KGHSH and CDR2 LQKENI. CDR3 region: CASSAATGGVSKETQYF. The CDR3 DNA is TGTGCCAGCTCAGCCGCAACAGGGGGCGTTTCTAAGGAGACCCAGTACTTC.

The CDR3, as DNA: TGCGCCAGCAGCCAAGACCAGACAGGAGCAGCTTTCTTT. Residues: CASSQDQTGAAFF. V gene TRBV4-1 combines with J gene TRBJ1-1; tentative D call: TRBD1 (6 bases). V was clipped by 0 bases and J by 10 bases, with 12 bases between them. Per germline, CDR1 MGHRA and CDR2 YSYEKL. The CDR3 extends over 13 amino acids.

Only a few counts were recorded for this clone. The V call is TRBV6-1, the J call TRBJ2-1; TRBD2 agrees at 12 bases. The CDR3 length is 17 residues. The V gene's germline CDR1 is MNHNS and CDR2 SASEGT. The ends lost 1 base at V and 0 bases at J; junction bases unmatched: 1. The CDR3 here is CASSEGLAGASYNEQFF. The CDR3 DNA reads as TGTGCCAGCAGTGAAGGACTAGCGGGGGCCTCCTACAATGAGCAGTTCTTC.

CDR3 sequence: CASSPGRQGSPLHF. The CDR3 nucleotides read TGTGCCAGCTCACCAGGGCGACAGGGCTCACCCCTCCACTTT. This sequence joins TRBV18 and TRBJ1-6; 7 bases align to TRBD1. The V gene end was trimmed by 2 bases and the J gene end by 10 bases; junction bases not matched to a gene: 5. There are 14 residues in the CDR3. The germline V gene has CDR1 KGHSH and CDR2 LQKENI.